The rows below give T cell receptor beta chains drawn from one sample of a study of T cells in Graves' hyperthyroidism and ophthalmopathy. TCRdb re-called the multiplex PCR reads with MiXCR, one entry per CDR3 protein. The table shows about 400,000 distinct CDR3 sequences, with around a sixth occurring only once. The source material was blood. The receptor set was obtained from a woman younger than 35 with Graves' hyperthyroidism that later progressed to Graves' ophthalmopathy. The CDR3 runs from the conserved cysteine through the conserved F or W. The D gene is left open where the match is weak. Only part of the rows carry a size: once, few, many, or a class if the clone is expanded.

V,D,size,J,DNA,CDR3
TRBV5-1,TRBD2,.,TRBJ2-2,TGCGCCAGCAGCTTGGGTCACAGCGGGAGTAGTGGCGGGGAGCTGTTTTTT,CASSLGHSGSSGGELFF
TRBV12-3/TRBV12-4,.,many,TRBJ2-3,TGTGCCAGCAGTCTCCCGGGGCGGGCAGATACGCAGTATTTT,CASSLPGRADTQYF
TRBV7-8,TRBD1,few,TRBJ2-7,TGTGCCAGCAGCTTCGACAGGGTCTCTACCTACGAGCAGTACTTC,CASSFDRVSTYEQYF
TRBV2,.,many,TRBJ2-3,TGTGCCAGCACAGGCCCTCCTCGAGGGGCAGCAGATACGCAGTATTTT,CASTGPPRGAADTQYF
TRBV6-6,.,few,TRBJ1-1,TGTGCCAGCAGTTACTCGGGTCACCTATTGGACACTGAAGCTTTCTTT,CASSYSGHLLDTEAFF
TRBV30,.,.,TRBJ1-2,TGTGCCTGGAGTGTACGAGGGGGTAACTATGGCTACACCTTC,CAWSVRGGNYGYTF
TRBV2,.,many,TRBJ2-3,TGTGCCAGCAGTGAACCAGTCACAGATACGCAGTATTTT,CASSEPVTDTQYF
TRBV27,.,few,TRBJ2-5,TGTGCCAGCAGTTTATCGACATGTGGGATGGGGACCCAGTACTTC,CASSLSTCGMGTQYF
TRBV30,.,.,TRBJ2-7,TGTGCCTGGAGTACTCCCGGGACGGTTACCTACGAGCAGTACTTC,CAWSTPGTVTYEQYF
TRBV27,.,few,TRBJ2-7,TGTGCCAGCAGTTTAGCACAATACTACGAGCAGTACTTC,CASSLAQYYEQYF
TRBV7-2,.,many,TRBJ2-3,TGTGCCAGCAGCAGGGTCTCTAGCACAGATACGCAGTATTTT,CASSRVSSTDTQYF
TRBV6-5,.,.,TRBJ1-5,TGTGCCAGCAGTTACTCGATCCGAGACAGGTTTAGCAATCAGCCCCAGCATTTT,CASSYSIRDRFSNQPQHF
TRBV3-1,.,few,TRBJ2-7,TGTGCCAGCAGCCACGGGACCTACGAGCAGTACTTC,CASSHGTYEQYF
TRBV5-5,TRBD2,few,TRBJ2-7,TGTGCCAGCAGATTGAATAGCGGGAGGGCCTACGAGCAGTACTTC,CASRLNSGRAYEQYF
TRBV29-1,.,.,TRBJ2-3,TGCAGCGTTGATATGCGAGGCACAGATACGCAGTATTTT,CSVDMRGTDTQYF
TRBV7-9,.,few,TRBJ2-1,TGTGCCAGCAGCTCTTATCCCCTTACCGGGAGAAGTGTAAATGAGCAGTTCTTC,CASSSYPLTGRSVNEQFF
TRBV27,.,.,TRBJ2-3,TGTGCCAGCAGTCCCTGGGACCTCCATACGCAGTATTTT,CASSPWDLHTQYF
TRBV5-1,.,.,TRBJ1-1,TGCGCCAGCAGCTTGGGTAGGGTTGGGATTGAAGCTTTCTTT,CASSLGRVGIEAFF
TRBV4-1,TRBD1,.,TRBJ1-4,TGCGCCAGCAGCCAAGAACCCAGGGGGCTGGATGAAAAACTGTTTTTT,CASSQEPRGLDEKLFF
TRBV11-3,.,many,TRBJ1-1,TGTGCCAGCAGCTTAGGGGCCCCAGGGAACACTGAAGCTTTCTTT,CASSLGAPGNTEAFF
TRBV30,TRBD2,few,TRBJ2-1,TGTGCCCGGAGTGGTAGCGGGAGCGAGCAGTTCTTC,CARSGSGSEQFF
TRBV2,.,many,TRBJ2-3,TGTGCCAGCACCCTGGACGCAGGCACAGATACGCAGTATTTT,CASTLDAGTDTQYF
TRBV7-6,TRBD1,many,TRBJ2-7,TGTGCCAGCAGCTTGGGACAGGGTTCGAGCTCCTACGAGCAGTACTTC,CASSLGQGSSSYEQYF
TRBV27,.,few,TRBJ1-5,TGTGCCAGCAGGGCGGAGAGCAATCAGCCCCAGCATTTT,CASRAESNQPQHF
TRBV28,.,many,TRBJ1-4,TGTGCCAGCAGTTTAGTCACGGGAGGTAATGAAAAACTGTTTTTT,CASSLVTGGNEKLFF
TRBV6-1,.,many,TRBJ2-2,TGTGCCAGCCCAGCCTATAGATGGGCCGGGGAGCTGTTTTTT,CASPAYRWAGELFF
TRBV10-2,TRBD2,once,TRBJ2-2,TGCGCCACCCTGTCGGGCGGGGGGAACACCGGGGAGCTGTTTTTT,CATLSGGGNTGELFF
TRBV4-1,.,.,TRBJ2-4,TGCGCCAGCAGCCAAAACACAAGGGGAAGGGATGACATTCAGTACTTC,CASSQNTRGRDDIQYF
TRBV7-9,TRBD2,.,TRBJ2-3,TGTGCCAGCAGCGGTAGCGGGTTTTCATCGGATACGCAGTATTTT,CASSGSGFSSDTQYF
TRBV7-2,TRBD2,many,TRBJ2-2,TGTGCCAGCAGCACAGGACTAGTTACCGGGGAGCTGTTTTTT,CASSTGLVTGELFF
TRBV14,TRBD2,few,TRBJ2-7,TGTGCCAGCAGCCAAGCTCGGACTAGGCAGTACTTC,CASSQARTRQYF
TRBV7-6,.,many,TRBJ1-4,TGTGCCACCATGGATCCAACTAATGAAAAACTGTTTTTT,CATMDPTNEKLFF
TRBV7-9,.,.,TRBJ2-2,TGTGCCAGCAGCCGAGCTTTAGGGTATAACACCGGGGAGCTGTTTTTT,CASSRALGYNTGELFF
TRBV9,TRBD2,.,TRBJ2-2,TGTGCCAGCAGCGTAGCGGCGGGAGGCGTATCCGGGGAGCTGTTTTTT,CASSVAAGGVSGELFF
TRBV18,.,few,TRBJ1-3,TGTGCCAGCTCACCGTCGGACCTAGGTGGAAACACCATATATTTT,CASSPSDLGGNTIYF
TRBV5-1,TRBD1,few,TRBJ1-3,TGCGCCAGCAGCTTGGCCGGACAGGGCGGCACCATATATTTT,CASSLAGQGGTIYF
TRBV6-1,TRBD1,many,TRBJ2-5,TGTGCCAGCAGTTTAGGGAGACAGGGAAAAGAGACCCAGTACTTC,CASSLGRQGKETQYF
TRBV28,TRBD1,many,TRBJ2-3,TGTGCCAGCAGTACGGACAGGGGCACAGATACGCAGTATTTT,CASSTDRGTDTQYF
TRBV7-9,TRBD1,few,TRBJ2-1,TGTGCCAGTTCCCGACAGGGGATGACCTACAATGAGCAGTTCTTC,CASSRQGMTYNEQFF
TRBV4-1,.,few,TRBJ2-7,TGCGCCAGCAGCCAAGTGGCCAGGGGCAACGAGCAGTACTTC,CASSQVARGNEQYF
TRBV28,.,many,TRBJ2-1,TGTGCCAGCAGTTATGGGTTCTCCTACAATGAGCAGTTCTTC,CASSYGFSYNEQFF
TRBV10-3,.,.,TRBJ1-2,TGTGCCATCAGTGGGACAGTCCCCGCTAACTATGGCTACACCTTC,CAISGTVPANYGYTF
TRBV20-1,TRBD2,.,TRBJ2-7,TGCAGTGCTAGAGATACATTTAGACTAGCGGGAGGTCCTACGGAGCAGTACTTC,CSARDTFRLAGGPTEQYF
TRBV6-9,TRBD2,few,TRBJ2-1,TGTGCCAGCAGTTACGGTGCTAGCGGGAGAGATGAGCAGTTCTTC,CASSYGASGRDEQFF
TRBV5-1,TRBD2,many,TRBJ2-7,TGCGCCAGCAGCTTGGGATTAGCGGGTGCCGCAGTCCACGAGCAGTACTTC,CASSLGLAGAAVHEQYF
TRBV7-9,.,many,TRBJ2-3,TGTGCCAGCGGACATACCACAGATACGCAGTATTTT,CASGHTTDTQYF
TRBV7-2,.,.,TRBJ1-1,TGTGCCAGCAGGGGGAGGGCAGGCGTGAACACTGAAGCTTTCTTT,CASRGRAGVNTEAFF
TRBV29-1,.,few,TRBJ2-1,TGCAGCGTGCCAGGGGCTAGCTCCTACAATGAGCAGTTCTTC,CSVPGASSYNEQFF
TRBV20-1,.,many,TRBJ1-5,TGCAGTGCCGCCTTGGGAGGCAATCAGCCCCAGCATTTT,CSAALGGNQPQHF
TRBV3-1,TRBD2,many,TRBJ2-7,TGTGCCAGCAGCCAAGAGGGACTAGCGGGAGGGCCTAGGTACGAGCAGTACTTC,CASSQEGLAGGPRYEQYF
TRBV2,.,many,TRBJ2-1,TGTGCCAGCAGTGAAGAACTACCACGGATTGAGAATGAGCAGTTCTTC,CASSEELPRIENEQFF
TRBV27,.,many,TRBJ1-1,TGTGCCAGCACCAGGTGGGGTGGCACTGAAGCTTTCTTT,CASTRWGGTEAFF
TRBV11-2,TRBD2,many,TRBJ2-7,TGTGCCAGCAGCTTCTCCGGGACTAGCGGGAGGACCTACGAGCAGTACTTC,CASSFSGTSGRTYEQYF